The present entry profiles one T cell receptor (beta chain) with its context. Its target antigen remains unknown. The sample holds no much larger clone one base away, and base qualities are not on file. Enrolling through a virtual design, the prospective study's participants ranged in age from roughly 18 to 89 years and lived across 24 United States geographic areas. In the prospective study, participants were assigned to cohorts based on the clinical history participants reported in a screening survey and a study questionnaire. ImmuneRACE Cohort 3 recovered participants were defined by two consecutive negative NP/OP PCR tests, healthcare professional clearance, or symptom resolution. In the prospective study, mobile phlebotomists collected whole blood, serum and a nasopharyngeal or oropharyngeal swab from each participant. Participants in the prospective study had the option to provide additional blood draws and questionnaires over a roughly 2-month period. Blood samples from the prospective study were shipped frozen or at room temperature prior to DNA extraction.

TCRbeta CDR3 regions were amplified from genomic DNA by means of the immunoSEQ Assay, a bias-controlled multiplex PCR. Per the authors' processing: Within the assay, amplification of reference gene primers was used to estimate how many nucleated cells each sample contained. To quantify the absolute abundance of each unique TCRbeta CDR3 rearrangement, sequence reads were collapsed and filtered. For each sample, productive Simpson clonality was calculated by taking the square root of Simpson's diversity index across productive rearrangements. This is the immuneACCESS table as TCRdb keeps it, with only in-frame sequences that have V and J called. A part of the clones is gone; compared with another copy, unresolved V genes explain less than half, and the rest is unexplained. The V and J calls and the clone size are those of that table, but D and trimming were determined from the DNA. Within this sample are approximately 220,000 clones, with about 85% of them counted one time only. In total, the top ten clones hold under 20% of the sample.

This entry comes from a study of blood T cell repertoires in COVID-19 (dated by TCRdb to 2019 to 2021). For the study in its entirety: Samples covering the acute and convalescent phases of COVID-19 were provided by collaborators in the United States, Italy and Spain. The dataset comprised deeply sampled blood TCRbeta repertoires from subjects exposed to, actively infected with, or recovered from COVID-19. Where HLA class I and class II types were available, the types were taken from metadata supplied by the sample provider, not from assay-based typing. The prospective study material was composed of cDNA or gDNA derived from T cells, B-cell-depleted T cells, or PBMCs. The samples were drawn from two sources: the first 160 participants of the ongoing ImmuneRACE study, and 1,254 subjects contributed by 6 global collaborators. A freely available public database, intended as a resource for researchers studying the immune response to SARS-CoV-2, is where the repertoires were released. The sample metadata nearly always contained a de-identified subject ID, COVID-19 status, age in years and sex.

What the work shows at the level of the full study, not this receptor alone: The amount of clinical and demographic metadata varied by source and participant and was provided uncurated.

The cysteine opens and the phenylalanine closes a CDR3 of 14 amino acids. Only CDR3 DNA is held: 42 bases, read in frame from base 1. From a lookup of the germline V gene, CDR1 and CDR2 are KGHDR and SFDVKD. Germline trimming amounts to 7 bases on V and 3 bases on J, with 4 as the count of junction bases outside the gene matches. The sequenced material came from PBMCs or T cells enriched from blood (not recorded which). This chain is built from TRBV24-1 and TRBJ2-3, and 9 junction bases match TRBD2. The TCR was taken from a man between 35 and 55 years old who had recovered from COVID-19. The CDR3 amino acid sequence is: CATSQAGGTDTQYF. The nucleotide sequence reads as follows: TGTGCCACCAGCCAAGCGGGAGGAACAGATACGCAGTATTTT.